Each of the 15 T cell receptor beta chains below was sequenced from the same sample in a study of blood T cell repertoires in COVID-19. The table came from immunoSEQ multiplex PCR; TCRdb's copy has only in-frame clones and leaves some out. The table has 250,000 to 300,000 clones, roughly 80% seen once. The sequenced material came from PBMCs or T cells enriched from blood (not recorded which). The receptor set was obtained from a man aged 40-49 years who had been exposed to COVID-19.

The V and J genes are TRBV5-4 and TRBJ1-6; the match to TRBD1 covers 8 bases. CDR3 size: 15 residues. J was trimmed by 7 bases and V by 0 bases; bases with no gene match: 3. Germline V lookup: CDR1 SGHNT, CDR2 YYREEE (reference sequence). The CDR3 sequence: CASSLAAGGNSPLHF. The DNA of the CDR3 is TGTGCCAGCAGCTTGGCAGCAGGGGGCAATTCACCCCTCCACTTT.

V gene TRBV6-5 combines with J gene TRBJ2-1, with TRBD2 identical over 7 bases. Germline CDR1 and CDR2: MNHEY and SVGAGI. This CDR3 spans 14 amino acids. Trimming cost V 6 bases and J 9 bases; bases outside gene matches: 11. CDR3 residues: CASRPGLRAAEQFF. CDR3 nucleotide sequence: TGTGCCAGCAGGCCGGGACTACGGGCGGCTGAGCAGTTCTTC.

The V gene is TRBV5-1, the J gene TRBJ2-3; tentatively, D is TRBD2 (6 bases). CDR3 size: 14 residues. Between the trimmed V and J ends, which lost 7 bases and 2 bases, there was a span of 14 bases. The V gene's germline CDR1 is SGHRS and CDR2 YFSETQ. CDR3 sequence: CASGTGAATDTQYF. The DNA of the CDR3 is TGCGCCAGCGGCACGGGAGCAGCCACAGATACGCAGTATTTT.

The chain is built from TRBV5-4 and TRBJ2-1; 8 bases agree with TRBD2. The V gene's germline CDR1 is SGHNT and CDR2 YYREEE (reference sequence). After removal of 0 bases from V and 7 bases from J, the junction contained 6 bases not matched to a gene. CDR3 size: 15 residues. The CDR3 is CASSLDPGGPNEQFF. CDR3 sequence (DNA): TGTGCCAGCAGCTTGGATCCGGGAGGGCCGAATGAGCAGTTCTTC.

The CDR3 region is CASSTRQVQETQYF. The CDR3 region has the DNA TGTGCCAGCAGCACCCGACAGGTCCAAGAGACCCAGTACTTC. This chain joins TRBV5-4 and TRBJ2-5; the D gene is possibly TRBD1 (6 bases). This CDR3 region has 14 residues. Germline CDR1 reads SGHNT; CDR2 reads YYREEE (reference sequence). V was cut by 4 bases and J by 1 base, with 11 bases left in between.

The V call is TRBV7-9, the J call TRBJ2-3; D gene unclear. The CDR3 extends over 14 amino acids. Germline values: CDR1 SEHNR, CDR2 FQNEAQ (reference sequence). Trimming cost V 3 bases and J 2 bases, with 9 bases left between them. The DNA for the CDR3 is TGTGCCAGCAGCTTTGCGGCCACCACAGATACGCAGTATTTT. Its translation: CASSFAATTDTQYF.

This chain uses TRBV10-1 with TRBJ2-4; the match to TRBD2 covers 12 bases. Germline CDR1 reads WNHNN; CDR2 reads SYGVQD (reference sequence). J lost 7 bases, V lost 10 bases, and 14 bases had no gene match. This CDR3 is 16 amino acids long. CDR3 nucleotides: TGCGCCACTTCGACTGGACTAGCGGGGCCGGGGAACATTCAGTACTTC. It translates to CATSTGLAGPGNIQYF.

V gene TRBV27 combines with J gene TRBJ1-5; 7 bases agree with TRBD1. Looked up from germline, CDR1 is MNHEY and CDR2 is SMNVEV (reference sequence). The CDR3 consists of 16 residues. J gave up 0 bases and V 6 bases, and 8 bases lay outside the gene matches. DNA of the CDR3: TGTGCCAGCAGGGATACGGGACAGTATAGCAATCAGCCCCAGCATTTT. This translates into CASRDTGQYSNQPQHF.

The chain links TRBV2 to TRBJ2-7; 8 positions match TRBD1. The CDR3 loop spans 12 amino acids. V lost 7 bases to trimming and J lost 8 bases; unmatched junction nucleotides: 7. From germline, CDR1 is SNHLY and CDR2 FYNNEI. The CDR3 loop is CASTPDRAKQYF. The CDR3 DNA reads as TGTGCCAGCACTCCGGACAGGGCGAAGCAGTACTTC.

The chain links TRBV5-1 to TRBJ2-2; weak D call: TRBD2 (5 bases). CDR3 size: 18 residues. The V gene lost 2 bases and the J gene lost 1 base, with 18 bases spanning the gap. CDR1 SGHRS and CDR2 YFSETQ come from the germline V gene. CDR3: CASSFLGFQAGNTGELFF. In nucleotides, the CDR3 is TGCGCCAGCAGCTTCCTGGGGTTTCAGGCGGGGAACACCGGGGAGCTGTTTTTT.

CDR3 in DNA: TGTGCCAGCAGCCCCGGGACAACCCACGCAGCTTTCTTT. Encoded protein: CASSPGTTHAAFF. The chain combines TRBV7-9 with TRBJ1-1, with a possible D match to TRBD1 (6 bases). This CDR3 comprises 13 residues. CDR1 and CDR2 from the germline V gene are SEHNR and FQNEAQ (reference sequence). V lost 5 bases and J lost 10, with 17 bases in between.

This chain joins TRBV2 and TRBJ2-2; D gene ambiguous. The CDR3 extends over 14 amino acids. The germline V gene encodes CDR1 SNHLY and CDR2 FYNNEI. With 7 bases removed from V and 4 bases from J, the gap between germline ends came to 13 bases. This chain's CDR3 is CASIPPHGTGELFF. The CDR3 coding sequence is TGTGCCAGCATCCCCCCCCACGGCACCGGGGAGCTGTTTTTT. Filled out from reference TRBV2 and TRBJ2-2, the complete variable domain reads EPEVTQTPSHQVTQMGQEVILRCVPISNHLYFYWYRQILGQKVEFLVSFYNNEISEKSEIFDDQFSVERPDGSNFTLKIRSTKLEDSAMYFCASIPPHGTGELFFGEGSRLTVL.

The V and J genes are TRBV7-2 and TRBJ1-1; D might be TRBD1 (5 bases). Per germline, CDR1 SGHTA and CDR2 FQGNSA. The CDR3 runs to 14 residues. V was shortened by 6 bases and J by 1 base, with 12 bases between the two germline ends. Here the CDR3 reads CASRRQNGNTEAFF. The CDR3 DNA reads TGTGCCAGCAGGCGACAGAACGGGAACACTGAAGCTTTCTTT. Based on the CDR3 plus reference TRBV7-2 and TRBJ1-1, the full variable domain is GAGVSQSPSNKVTEKGKDVELRCDPISGHTALYWYRQSLGQGLEFLIYFQGNSAPDKSGLPSDRFSAERTGGSVSTLTIQRTQQEDSAVYLCASRRQNGNTEAFFGQGTRLTVV.

This chain connects TRBV9 to TRBJ2-2; a weak D match, TRBD2 (6 bases). Germline lookup yields CDR1 SGDLS and CDR2 YYNGEE. V lost 3 bases to trimming and J lost 8 bases, with 20 bases between them. The CDR3 runs to 16 residues. The CDR3 reads CASSAGHASVPGELFF. The CDR3 DNA reads as TGTGCCAGCAGCGCTGGCCATGCTAGCGTCCCTGGGGAGCTGTTTTTT.

CDR3 DNA sequence: TGTGCCAGCAGTTCCCTCAGGGGAAGGGGAGCTTTCTTT. Amino acid sequence: CASSSLRGRGAFF. J is TRBJ1-1 and V is TRBV27, with D possibly TRBD1 on 6 matching bases. The CDR3 runs to 13 residues. V lost 4 bases and J lost 10, with 16 bases in between. Germline CDR1 MNHEY, CDR2 SMNVEV (reference sequence).